This paragraph reports one TCR beta chain. Its antigen remains unidentified. The data derive from a study of cytomegalovirus exposure and HLA in healthy donors. Broader study findings: For cytomegalovirus status, the classifier reportedly gave diagnoses with high specificity and sensitivity.

V lost 4 bases to trimming and J lost 5 bases; unmatched junction nucleotides: 7. This CDR3 is built from 15 residues. CDR1 is LNHDA, CDR2 SQIVND, per germline (reference sequence). Sequenced by immunoSEQ multiplex PCR; TCRdb stores in-frame clones only, minus some. This sample has around 120,000 clones, with approximately 87% found just once. The clonotype comes from a woman under 30 in good health and CMV-seropositive. V usage is TRBV19 and J usage is TRBJ1-1; 10 bases map to TRBD1. Source material: PBMCs. CDR3 sequence (DNA): TGTGCCAGTAGTAGAGGACAGGGGGTCGGGACTGAAGCTTTCTTT. Protein: CASSRGQGVGTEAFF.